Presented here are 20 T cell receptor beta chains from one specimen sequenced in a study of Ad26.COV2.S vaccination and SARS-CoV-2 variants. Sequencing was performed with immunoSEQ multiplex PCR; in TCRdb, only in-frame clones are kept and a portion is missing. The data hold around 320,000 clones, with 70% to 90% observed a single time. Sample treatment: over 15 received Ad26.COV2.S at low or high dose, single or two shots; about 5 received placebo; per-sample allocation not given. Day 63 after the first vaccine or placebo injection was the time point for sampling. Sequences were derived from peripheral blood, sampled in a trial of Ad26.COV2.S vaccine versus placebo. The receptor set was obtained from a person aged 18 to 59 who received the Ad26.COV2.S COVID-19 vaccine or a placebo.

This chain uses TRBV5-1 with TRBJ2-7; unclear D gene. Trimming removed 4 bases from V and 3 bases from J, with 17 bases in between. In germline, CDR1 is SGHRS, CDR2 YFSETQ. This CDR3 comprises 15 residues. CDR3 amino acids: CASSATGSRNYEQYF. In DNA, the CDR3 is TGCGCCAGCAGCGCGACCGGGTCCCGAAACTACGAGCAGTACTTC.

The chain joins TRBV14 to TRBJ2-1; 9 bases are shared with TRBD2. The J segment lost 6 bases and the V segment lost 4 bases, leaving 10 bases of the junction unmatched. The length of the CDR3 is 16 residues. The germline V gene encodes CDR1 SGHDN and CDR2 FVKESK. The CDR3 is CASSPPSIAGVNEQFF. The DNA of the CDR3 is TGTGCCAGCAGCCCCCCTTCGATAGCGGGGGTCAATGAGCAGTTCTTC.

The V call is TRBV6-2 or TRBV6-3, the J call TRBJ2-7; no definite D call. Trimming left V 5 bases short and J 1 base short, with 3 bases between. CDR1 and CDR2 (germline): MNHEY, SVGEGT. The CDR3 extends over 11 amino acids. CDR3: CASSRSYEQYF. DNA of the CDR3: TGTGCCAGCAGTCGATCCTACGAGCAGTACTTC.

The rearrangement links TRBV5-1 to TRBJ2-7, with D possibly TRBD1 on 7 matching bases. Germline-derived CDR1 and CDR2 are SGHRS and YFSETQ. CDR3 size: 15 residues. V dropped 4 bases and J dropped 4 bases, with 18 bases sitting between them. In DNA form, the CDR3 reads TGCGCCAGCAGCCGCGGGACAGCCTTTATTTACGAGCAGTACTTC. It yields the protein CASSRGTAFIYEQYF.

This chain links TRBV6-5 with TRBJ2-7, with 11 bases aligning to TRBD1. J lost 2 bases, V lost 0 bases, and 3 bases had no gene match. This CDR3 comprises 16 residues. Germline V gene sequence: CDR1 MNHEY, CDR2 SVGAGI. The CDR3, as DNA: TGTGCCAGCAGTTACTCGGGGACAGGGGGGACCTACGAGCAGTACTTC. This codes for CASSYSGTGGTYEQYF.

This CDR3 reads CASSLSRNSPLHF. CDR3 DNA: TGTGCCAGCAGTTTATCCCGCAATTCACCCCTCCACTTT. V gene TRBV27 combines with J gene TRBJ1-6; D is unresolved. Germline V CDR1 and CDR2: MNHEY, SMNVEV (reference sequence). Trimming removed 0 bases from V and 7 bases from J, with 4 bases in between. This CDR3 has 13 amino acids.

The chain combines TRBV18 with TRBJ1-3; D possibly corresponds to TRBD1 (5 bases). In germline, CDR1 is KGHSH, CDR2 LQKENI. CDR3 length: 16 amino acids. V lost 4 bases and J lost 3, with 16 bases in between. The CDR3 DNA sequence: TGTGCCAGCTCACGACCGGGGCAAACATATGGAAACACCATATATTTT. Its translation is CASSRPGQTYGNTIYF. The variable domain in full, completed from reference TRBV18 and TRBJ1-3, reads NAGVMQNPRHLVRRRGQEARLRCSPMKGHSHVYWYRQLPEEGLKFMVYLQKENIIDESGMPKERFSAEFPKEGPSILRIQQVVRGDSAAYFCASSRPGQTYGNTIYFGEGSWLTVV.

The chain couples TRBV29-1 to TRBJ2-3; a possible D gene is TRBD2 (6 bases). The CDR3 is made up of 18 amino acids. Trimming left V 3 bases short and J 3 bases short, with 25 bases between. Germline CDR1 and CDR2: SQVTM and ANQGSEA. The CDR3, as DNA: TGCAGCGTTGATCTTCGTCTATCGGACGGCGGGGCAACAGATACGCAGTATTTT. Translation: CSVDLRLSDGGATDTQYF.

Turning to this clone: Other DNA sequences in the sample encode the same CDR3. This chain links TRBV19 with TRBJ1-2; D may be TRBD1 (5 bases). The germline V and J ends were trimmed by 3 bases and 2 bases, with 7 bases remaining between them. The CDR3 length is 13 residues. The germline CDR1 and CDR2 sequences are LNHDA and SQIVND (reference sequence). The CDR3 DNA is TGTGCCAGTAGTATGGGACTGAACTATGGCTACACCTTC. Its protein product is CASSMGLNYGYTF.

About this clone itself: The sample has other DNA sequences that encode this CDR3 too. V usage is TRBV28 and J usage is TRBJ1-2; TRBD1 agrees at 9 bases. V lost 2 bases, J lost 5 bases, and 0 bases stayed unmatched. This CDR3 is 13 amino acids long. Germline assignment: CDR1 MDHEN and CDR2 SYDVKM. The CDR3 region has the DNA TGTGCCAGCAGTTTAGGGACAGGGTATGGCTACACCTTC. It is translated as CASSLGTGYGYTF.

The DNA for the CDR3 is TGTGCCAGCAGCCTACTAGACGGGGGGGTCACTGAAGCTTTCTTT. Translation: CASSLLDGGVTEAFF. The chain carries TRBV7-9 and TRBJ1-1; the D gene is possibly TRBD1 (5 bases). Germline V lookup: CDR1 SEHNR, CDR2 FQNEAQ (reference sequence). V was shortened by 5 bases and J by 4 bases, with 17 bases between the two germline ends. CDR3 length: 15 amino acids.

The V gene is TRBV28, the J gene TRBJ2-1, with D possibly TRBD1 on 5 matching bases. CDR1 is MDHEN and CDR2 is SYDVKM in the germline V gene. V lost 5 bases, J lost 1 base, and 15 bases lay in between. This CDR3 is built from 16 residues. The CDR3 here is CASSPLNPGSYNEQFF. CDR3 sequence (DNA): TGTGCCAGCAGTCCTCTAAACCCAGGGTCCTACAATGAGCAGTTCTTC. Filled out from reference TRBV28 and TRBJ2-1, the complete variable domain reads DVKVTQSSRYLVKRTGEKVFLECVQDMDHENMFWYRQDPGLGLRLIYFSYDVKMKEKGDIPEGYSVSREKKERFSLILESASTNQTSMYLCASSPLNPGSYNEQFFGPGTRLTVL.

The chain uses TRBV7-9 and TRBJ2-7; 7 bases align to TRBD2. V shed 5 bases, J shed 3 bases, and the junction held 13 bases outside the gene matches. In germline, CDR1 is SEHNR, CDR2 FQNEAQ (reference sequence). This CDR3 comprises 16 residues. CDR3 protein: CASSGEGLGKSYEQYF. As DNA, the CDR3 is TGTGCCAGCAGCGGGGAGGGCCTGGGGAAAAGCTACGAGCAGTACTTC. The variable domain in full, completed from reference TRBV7-9 and TRBJ2-7, reads DTGVSQNPRHKITKRGQNVTFRCDPISEHNRLYWYRQTLGQGPEFLTYFQNEAQLEKSRLLSDRFSAERPKGSFSTLEIQRTEQGDSAMYLCASSGEGLGKSYEQYFGPGTRLTVT.

The sample holds a few counts of this clone. J is TRBJ1-1 and V is TRBV9; 7 positions match TRBD1. The CDR3 covers 15 residues. The germline V gene has CDR1 SGDLS and CDR2 YYNGEE. Trimming at V came to 0 bases and at J to 5 bases, leaving 7 bases not matched to a gene. This CDR3 reads CASSVAVTGLTEAFF. The CDR3 bases are TGTGCCAGCAGCGTAGCGGTGACAGGGTTGACTGAAGCTTTCTTT.

The rearrangement joins TRBV28 to TRBJ1-2; D ambiguous. V gave up 4 bases and J gave up 8 bases, with 17 bases separating them. This CDR3 has 14 amino acids. Germline lookup yields CDR1 MDHEN and CDR2 SYDVKM. The CDR3 sequence is CASSSLWEEGGYTF. The DNA of the CDR3 is TGTGCCAGCAGTTCATTATGGGAAGAAGGCGGCTACACCTTC.

This chain joins TRBV11-2 and TRBJ2-7, with 9 bases identical to TRBD1. The CDR3 runs 13 residues. Germline values: CDR1 SGHAT, CDR2 FQNNGV. V gave up 8 bases and J gave up 4 bases; unmatched junction bases: 6. This CDR3 is CASEPGQGYEQYF. The CDR3 coding sequence is TGTGCCAGCGAACCGGGACAGGGATACGAGCAGTACTTC.

The V call is TRBV18, the J call TRBJ1-6; 10 bases match TRBD1. V shed 5 bases, J shed 7 bases, and the junction held 5 bases outside the gene matches. Per the germline V gene, CDR1 is KGHSH and CDR2 is LQKENI. The CDR3 has 15 amino acids. Written as DNA, the CDR3 is TGTGCCAGCTCAGTGGACAGGGGGGGGAATTCACCCCTCCACTTT. Its translation is CASSVDRGGNSPLHF.

The chain joins TRBV3-1 (or the pseudogene TRBV3-2) to TRBJ1-6; 9 nucleotides line up with TRBD1. From germline, CDR1 is LGHDT and CDR2 YNNKEL (reference sequence). Germline trimming cut 4 bases from V and 9 bases from J; bases unmatched to any gene: 4. The CDR3 has 14 residues. CDR3 amino acids: CASSPRTGASPLHF. The CDR3 nucleotides read TGTGCCAGCAGCCCCCGGACAGGGGCTTCACCCCTCCACTTT.

The chain has TRBV15 and TRBJ2-7; 9 positions match TRBD1. The CDR3 sequence is 13 residues long. Looked up from germline, CDR1 is LNHNV and CDR2 is YYDKDF (reference sequence). J lost 3 bases, V lost 6 bases, and 3 bases had no gene match. The CDR3 reads CATRRTGDYEQYF. The CDR3 nucleotides read TGTGCCACCAGAAGGACAGGGGACTACGAGCAGTACTTC.

The chain couples TRBV24-1 to TRBJ2-3, with TRBD2 matching over 7 bases. The trim removed 5 bases at V and 4 bases at J, leaving 5 bases unmatched. This CDR3 region has 14 residues. CDR1 is KGHDR and CDR2 is SFDVKD in the germline V gene. DNA of the CDR3: TGTGCCACCAGTGGGGGGGGAGAGGCAGATACGCAGTATTTT. It codes for CATSGGGEADTQYF.